The T cell receptor (beta chain) under discussion was sequenced for a study of human T cells and chemical hapten exposure. Regarding time point: pre-sensitization, week 0. Sample treatment: therapeutic diphenylcyclopropenone sensitization with weekly scalp DPC. At every patch-test visit, blood was drawn before the patch test was applied. This clonotype was observed a few times. As yet, its antigen is unknown. In the authors' methods: Counting gave a median of around 100,000 TCRs per sample, with values ranging from about 23,224 to 700,000. TCRdb ran MiXCR on the RACE reads and lists one entry per CDR3 protein. What appears here as the V and J calls and clone size reflects TCRdb's work, not the paper's. The profile shows roughly 380,000 distinct CDR3 sequences, roughly 5.3% of them singletons. Study-wide results and caveats: A positive correlation with patch test score was shown by PT1 expanded TCR counts.

With V trimmed by 4 bases and J by 2 bases, 4 bases remained unmatched. There are 16 residues in the CDR3. Germline CDR1 MNHNS, CDR2 SASEGT. This material consisted of whole blood, taken in connection with sensitization to the hapten diphenylcyclopropenone (DPC). V is TRBV6-1 and J is TRBJ2-3; TRBD2 matches 12 bases. This clonotype was sampled from a woman aged 50 to 60 with alopecia areata. Some clones in this sample may be carry-over from other donors' samples. The CDR3 DNA reads as TGTGCCAGCAGTGCAGCTAGCGGGAGGGCCACAGATACGCAGTATTTT. Its protein is CASSAASGRATDTQYF.